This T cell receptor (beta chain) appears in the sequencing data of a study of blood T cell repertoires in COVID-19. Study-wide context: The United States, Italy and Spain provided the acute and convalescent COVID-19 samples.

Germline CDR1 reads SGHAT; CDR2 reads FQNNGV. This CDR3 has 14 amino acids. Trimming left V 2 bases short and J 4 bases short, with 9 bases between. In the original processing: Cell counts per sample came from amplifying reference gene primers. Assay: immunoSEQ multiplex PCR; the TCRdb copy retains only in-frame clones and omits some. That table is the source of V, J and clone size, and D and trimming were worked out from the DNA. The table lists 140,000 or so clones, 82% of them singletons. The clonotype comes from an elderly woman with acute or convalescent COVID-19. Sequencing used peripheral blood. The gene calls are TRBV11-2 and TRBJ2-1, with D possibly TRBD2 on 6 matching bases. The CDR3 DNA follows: TGTGCCAGCAGCTTAATTGCGGGATACAATGAGCAGTTCTTC. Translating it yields CASSLIAGYNEQFF.